This T cell receptor beta chain emerged from a study of blood T cell repertoires in COVID-19. Study at large: Samples of COVID-19 (acute and convalescent) were obtained from the United States, Italy and Spain. From T cells, B-cell-depleted T cells, or PBMCs came the material, which was cDNA or gDNA.

Per the study methods: Amplification with reference gene primers provided the estimates of nucleated cell counts. Sequencing was performed with immunoSEQ multiplex PCR; in TCRdb, only in-frame clones are kept and a portion is missing. D and trimming were read from the DNA, whereas the V and J calls and clone size are those reported in that table. The table lists around 80,000 clones, approximately 80% of them singletons, with around 5% in the top ten. The CDR3 has 11 residues. Material: peripheral blood. The V gene is TRBV21-1, the J gene TRBJ1-1. TRBV21-1 constitutes a pseudogene. The receptor was derived from a woman aged 70 to 79 with acute or convalescent COVID-19. CDR3 sequence: CASSRGGEAFF. CDR3 sequence (DNA): TGTGCCAGCAGCCGTGGGGGGGAAGCTTTCTTT.